This TCR beta chain is from a study of T-cell reconstitution after alpha-beta-depleted transplantation in children. This clonotype came up many times. As yet, its antigen is unknown. CDR3 size: 15 residues. V lost 3 bases and J lost 0; bases outside the gene matches: 2. CDR1 and CDR2 (germline): LNHDA, SQIVND (reference sequence). Findings of the study overall: As was reported, about two months after transplant, alpha-beta T cells came from several hundred expanded graft clones. Several patients had high TCRbeta diversity at day 60; it came from surviving recipient T cells and thymic progenitors. The authors attributed T-cell counts and diversity one year after transplant mostly to newly produced T cells.

Preparing the TCRbeta library involved the use of unique molecular identifiers. MiXCR was run by TCRdb on the PCR reads, yielding one entry per CDR3 protein. The data hold tens of thousands of distinct CDR3 sequences, with 5.5% to 7.5% observed a single time. The V gene is TRBV19, the J gene TRBJ2-7; 10 nucleotides agree with TRBD2. This specimen was PBMCs, mostly from graft donor cells, taken 60 days after TCRalphabeta/CD19-depleted stem cell transplant. This sequence originates from a female patient aged 2-15 years who had a stem cell transplant for aplastic anemia, so the T cells may come from the graft donor. The CDR3 loop is CASSMASGSSYEQYF. For the CDR3, the DNA is TGTGCCAGTAGTATGGCTAGCGGGAGCTCCTACGAGCAGTACTTC.